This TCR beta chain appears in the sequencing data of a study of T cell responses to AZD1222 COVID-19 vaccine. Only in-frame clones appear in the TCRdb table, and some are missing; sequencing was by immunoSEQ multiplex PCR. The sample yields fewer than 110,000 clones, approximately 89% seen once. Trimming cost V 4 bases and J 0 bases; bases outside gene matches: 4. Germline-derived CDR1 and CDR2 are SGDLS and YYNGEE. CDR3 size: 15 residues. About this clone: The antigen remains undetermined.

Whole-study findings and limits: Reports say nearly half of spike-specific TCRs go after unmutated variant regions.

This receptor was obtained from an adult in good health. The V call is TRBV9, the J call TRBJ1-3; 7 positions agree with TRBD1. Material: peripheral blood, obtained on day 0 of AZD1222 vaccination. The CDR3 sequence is CASSMGDSSGNTIYF. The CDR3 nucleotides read TGTGCCAGCAGCATGGGGGACAGCTCTGGAAACACCATATATTTT.